Included here is one TCR beta chain sequence, with context. Its cognate antigen is unknown. The CDR3 has 15 residues. The ends lost 4 bases at V and 7 bases at J; junction bases unmatched: 6. In germline, CDR1 is LGHNA, CDR2 YNFKEQ. Data came from immunoSEQ multiplex PCR; TCRdb stores just in-frame clones and leaves some out. Here the sample spans tens of thousands of clones, 88% being singletons. This sample stems from a study of OX40 agonist ivuxolimab in advanced cancers. Broader study findings: In CD8+ T cells, expanded clones were on average more numerous than in CD4+. With doses of 0.1 to 3.0 mg/kg, CD4+ and CD8+ blood T cells had undergone clonal expansion by week 6.

Specimen: CD4+ or CD8+ T cells sorted from blood, collected in a trial of the OX40 agonist ivuxolimab. The V and J genes are TRBV4-2 and TRBJ2-1; 11 bases line up with TRBD2. The sequence came from an adult with an advanced solid tumor such as melanoma, head and neck, liver or kidney cancer. DNA of the CDR3: TGTGCCAGCAGCCGACCGGGACTAGCGGCGAATGAGCAGTTCTTC. It is translated as CASSRPGLAANEQFF.